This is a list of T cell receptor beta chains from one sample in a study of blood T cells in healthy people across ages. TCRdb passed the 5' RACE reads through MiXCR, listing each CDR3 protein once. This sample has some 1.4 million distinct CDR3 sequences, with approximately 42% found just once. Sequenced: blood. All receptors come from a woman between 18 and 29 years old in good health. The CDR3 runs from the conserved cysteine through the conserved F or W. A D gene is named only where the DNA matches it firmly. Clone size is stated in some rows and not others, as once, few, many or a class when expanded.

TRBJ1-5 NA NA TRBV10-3 CAISELSIDQPQHF TGTGCCATCAGTGAGTTGAGTATCGATCAGCCCCAGCATTTT
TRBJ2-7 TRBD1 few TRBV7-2 CASSYVTGVYEQYF TGTGCCAGCAGCTACGTGACAGGGGTTTACGAGCAGTACTTC
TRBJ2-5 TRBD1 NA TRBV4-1 CAGPFWGTWQGVQYF TGCGCCGGACCTTTCTGGGGCACCTGGCAGGGGGTGCAGTACTTC
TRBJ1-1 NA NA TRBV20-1 CSARYGGATTEAFF TGCAGTGCTAGATATGGGGGCGCGACCACTGAAGCTTTCTTT
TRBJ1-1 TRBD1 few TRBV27 CASSATGHTEAFF TGTGCCAGCAGTGCGACAGGGCACACTGAAGCTTTCTTT
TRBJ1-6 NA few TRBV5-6 CASSRPDSYSPLHF TGTGCCAGCAGCCGCCCGGACAGTTATTCACCCCTCCACTTT
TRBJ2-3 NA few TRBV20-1 CSARGGWTTDTQYF TGCAGTGCTCGAGGCGGGTGGACCACAGATACGCAGTATTTT
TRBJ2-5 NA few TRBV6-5 CASGYSPQQTQYF TGTGCCAGCGGCTATAGCCCCCAACAGACCCAGTACTTC
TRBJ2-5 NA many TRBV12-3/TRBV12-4 CASSLSAETQYF TGTGCCAGCAGCCTCTCCGCAGAGACCCAGTACTTC
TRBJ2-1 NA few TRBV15 CATSRDWGESYNEQFF TGTGCCACCAGCAGAGATTGGGGGGAGTCCTACAATGAGCAGTTCTTC
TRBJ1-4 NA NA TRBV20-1 CSALDSTNEKLFF TGCAGTGCTTTGGACAGTACTAATGAAAAACTGTTTTTT
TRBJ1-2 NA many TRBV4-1 CASSQGGGNYGYTF TGCGCCAGCAGCCAGGGAGGCGGTAACTATGGCTACACCTTC
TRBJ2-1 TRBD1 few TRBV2 CASRTTGTGYNEQFF TGTGCCAGCAGAACCACCGGGACAGGATACAATGAGCAGTTCTTC
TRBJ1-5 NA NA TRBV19 CASRGVSNQPQHF TGTGCCAGTAGAGGGGTTAGCAATCAGCCCCAGCATTTT
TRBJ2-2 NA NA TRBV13 CASSQAETSTPGELFF TGTGCCAGCAGCCAGGCCGAGACGTCCACCCCCGGGGAGCTGTTTTTT
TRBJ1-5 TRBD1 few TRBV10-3 CAISEKGALTQPQHF TGTGCCATCAGTGAGAAGGGGGCTCTAACCCAGCCCCAGCATTTT
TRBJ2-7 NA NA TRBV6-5 CASFGSGHEQYF TGTGCCAGCTTTGGGTCGGGGCACGAGCAGTACTTC
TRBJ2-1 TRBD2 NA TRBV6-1 CASTSGGTSSYNEQFF TGTGCCAGCACTAGCGGGGGTACGAGCTCCTACAATGAGCAGTTCTTC
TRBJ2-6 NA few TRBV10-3 CAISEGAGANVLTF TGTGCCATCAGTGAGGGCGCTGGGGCCAACGTCCTGACTTTC
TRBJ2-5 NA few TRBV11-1 CASSPMADQETQYF TGTGCCAGCAGCCCCATGGCTGATCAAGAGACCCAGTACTTC
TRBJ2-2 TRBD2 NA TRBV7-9 CASRPGTSGVERELFF TGTGCCAGCAGGCCCGGGACTAGCGGCGTCGAGAGGGAGCTGTTTTTT
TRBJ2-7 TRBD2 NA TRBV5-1 CASNANSGSSYNEQYF TGCGCCAGCAACGCGAATAGCGGGAGCTCCTACAATGAGCAGTACTTC
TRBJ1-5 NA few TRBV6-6 CASSSATGAYNQPQHF TGTGCCAGCAGTTCAGCGACCGGGGCATACAATCAGCCCCAGCATTTT
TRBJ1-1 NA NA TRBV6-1 CASSGHTEAFF TGTGCCAGCAGTGGCCACACTGAAGCTTTCTTT
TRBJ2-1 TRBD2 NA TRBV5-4 CASSLSSSGNNEQFF TGTGCCAGCAGCTTGTCTTCTAGCGGGAATAATGAGCAGTTCTTC
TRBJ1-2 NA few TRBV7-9 CASSTIGVANYGYTF TGTGCCAGCAGCACTATAGGGGTGGCGAACTATGGCTACACCTTC
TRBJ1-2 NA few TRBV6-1 CASGGYGYGYTF TGTGCCAGCGGGGGATACGGGTATGGCTACACCTTC
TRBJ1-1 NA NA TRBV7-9 CASSLEIQADEAFF TGTGCCAGCAGCTTAGAAATACAGGCAGATGAAGCTTTCTTT
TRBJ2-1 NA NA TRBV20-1 CSARDRGGRSYNEQFF TGCAGTGCTAGAGATCGAGGAGGGCGCTCCTACAATGAGCAGTTCTTC
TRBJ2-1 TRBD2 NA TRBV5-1 CASSESSGYNEQFF TGCGCCAGCAGCGAGTCTAGCGGTTACAATGAGCAGTTCTTC
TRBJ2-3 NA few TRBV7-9 CASSLRDLFGQYF TGTGCCAGCAGCTTACGCGACTTGTTCGGGCAGTATTTT
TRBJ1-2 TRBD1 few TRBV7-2 CASSLGQGAYYGYTF TGTGCCAGCAGCTTAGGACAGGGGGCGTACTATGGCTACACCTTC
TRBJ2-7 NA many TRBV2 CASSAAGEQYF TGTGCCAGCAGTGCCGCGGGCGAGCAGTACTTC
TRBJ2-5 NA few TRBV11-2 CASSLIEGRETQYF TGTGCCAGCAGCTTAATCGAGGGGAGGGAGACCCAGTACTTC
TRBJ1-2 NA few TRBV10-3 CAISEPRDGYGYTF TGTGCCATCAGTGAGCCACGGGACGGTTATGGCTACACCTTC
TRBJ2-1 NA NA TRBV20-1 CSASSCNEQFF TGCAGTGCCTCATCATGCAATGAGCAGTTCTTC
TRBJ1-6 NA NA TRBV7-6 CASSLITGGNSPLHF TGTGCCAGCAGCTTAATCACAGGAGGTAATTCACCCCTCCACTTT
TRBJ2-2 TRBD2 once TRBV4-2 CASSHSGGAAGELFF TGTGCCAGCAGTCATAGCGGGGGGGCCGCAGGGGAGCTGTTTTTT
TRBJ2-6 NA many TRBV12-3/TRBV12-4 CASTLSGANVLTF TGTGCCAGCACTCTCTCTGGGGCCAACGTCCTGACTTTC
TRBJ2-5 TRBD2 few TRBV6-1 CASSEGSGGLKTQYF TGTGCCAGCAGTGAAGGGTCGGGAGGTCTGAAGACCCAGTACTTC
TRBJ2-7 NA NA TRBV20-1 CSARYDSYEQYF TGCAGTGCTAGATATGACTCCTACGAGCAGTACTTC
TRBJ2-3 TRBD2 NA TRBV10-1 CASSERRTSGLSTDTQYF TGCGCCAGCAGTGAACGTAGGACTAGCGGTCTTAGCACAGATACGCAGTATTTT
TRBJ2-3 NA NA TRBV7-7 CASSIDRLGTDTQYF TGTGCTAGCAGCATTGACAGGCTAGGCACAGATACGCAGTATTTT
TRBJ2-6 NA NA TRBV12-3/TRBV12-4 CASSYTGASGANVLTF TGTGCCAGCAGCTACACAGGAGCCTCTGGGGCCAACGTCCTGACTTTC
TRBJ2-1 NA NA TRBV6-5 CASRPPGGGVYNEQFF TGTGCCAGCAGACCCCCTGGGGGAGGCGTGTACAATGAGCAGTTCTTC
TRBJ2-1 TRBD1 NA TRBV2 CASTVGQGYNEQFF TGTGCCAGCACCGTCGGACAGGGTTACAATGAGCAGTTCTTC
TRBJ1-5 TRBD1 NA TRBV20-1 CSARDQAGGQPQHF TGCAGTGCTAGAGATCAGGCAGGGGGGCAGCCCCAGCATTTT
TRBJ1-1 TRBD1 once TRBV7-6 CASSYGQGLNTEAFF TGTGCCAGCAGCTACGGACAGGGTTTGAACACTGAAGCTTTCTTT
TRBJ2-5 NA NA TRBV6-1 CASSEALGETQYF TGTGCCAGCAGTGAAGCCCTCGGAGAGACCCAGTACTTC
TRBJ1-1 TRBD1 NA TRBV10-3 CAIAGTGVGTEAFF TGTGCCATAGCCGGGACAGGGGTCGGCACTGAAGCTTTCTTT
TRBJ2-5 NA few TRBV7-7 CASNLTEGETQYF TGTGCCAGCAACCTTACAGAGGGGGAGACCCAGTACTTC
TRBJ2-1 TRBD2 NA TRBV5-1 CASSLETSGGGYEQFF TGCGCCAGCAGCTTGGAAACTAGCGGGGGTGGATATGAGCAGTTCTTC